The sequence of this TCR beta chain was determined in a study of control samples from healthy donors and cancer patients. Germline lookup yields CDR1 SSHAT and CDR2 FNYEAQ (reference sequence). The CDR3 covers 16 residues. Generated by immunoSEQ multiplex PCR, the TCRdb table keeps only in-frame clones and is missing some. This repertoire includes about 210,000 clones. Regarding this clone: Mismatch with germline at one junction end may stem from a read error.

Sequencing input: blood. The chain joins TRBV7-7 to TRBJ2-2; D gene unclear. This receptor was identified in a woman in her 30s in good health. This CDR3 reads CASSSHAWWSTGELFF. DNA of the CDR3: TGTGCTAGCAGCTCCCACGCGTGGTGGTCCACCGGGGAGCTGTTTTTT.